This TCR beta chain appears in the sequencing data of a study of cytomegalovirus exposure and HLA in healthy donors. This PCR relied on a set of 60 Vbeta primers and 13 Jbeta primers. Generated by immunoSEQ multiplex PCR, the TCRdb table keeps only in-frame clones and is missing some. The sample consists of about 100,000 clones, roughly 70% of them appearing once. Germline V gives CDR1 SGHRS, CDR2 YFSETQ. The V and J ends lost 4 bases and 3 bases respectively, with 14 bases between them. CDR3 length equals 15 residues. Sequenced: PBMCs. The TCR originated in a man aged 45-65 years in good health and CMV-seronegative. This chain joins TRBV5-1 and TRBJ1-3, with D possibly TRBD1 on 5 matching bases. The CDR3 DNA reads TGCGCCAGCAGCCCCGACGGGGGGGATGGAAACACCATATATTTT. It specifies CASSPDGGDGNTIYF.